This T cell receptor beta chain was documented in a study of human T cells and chemical hapten exposure. Trimming stripped 5 bases from V and 6 bases from J, with 16 bases between. The CDR3 is 14 residues long. Germline assignment: CDR1 MNHEY and CDR2 SVGEGT. Study results and limitations: Higher patch test scores went with higher counts of PT1 expanded TCRs.

The study's library attached unique molecular identifiers to single cDNA molecules. TCRdb called the RACE reads again in MiXCR, with one record for every CDR3 protein. The table records about 290,000 distinct CDR3 sequences, roughly 7.4% of them present only once. As for time point: pre-sensitization, week 0. The sample's treatment: therapeutic diphenylcyclopropenone sensitization with weekly scalp DPC. Sample donors consisted of patients with alopecia, aged 18 to 70 years, who were suitable for DPC. As to this clonotype: The antigen is undetermined.

The chain recombines TRBV6-2 or TRBV6-3 with TRBJ1-1; perhaps TRBD1 as D (6 bases). This clonotype originated in a young man with alopecia areata. Some clones in this sample may be carry-over from other donors' samples. Sequences were derived from whole blood, sampled in connection with sensitization to the hapten diphenylcyclopropenone (DPC). The CDR3 region has the DNA TGTGCCAGCAGTCTCGGACAGACAGACCCTGAAGCTTTCTTT. Its translation is CASSLGQTDPEAFF.